This entry lists 14 T cell receptor beta chains sequenced from one sample in a study of CD8 T cells in ankylosing spondylitis. One entry per CDR3 protein results from TCRdb running MiXCR on the 5' RACE reads. Among approximately 140,000 distinct CDR3 sequences listed, 44% were seen once. Sequences were obtained from synovial fluid, either unsorted or a sorted T cell fraction (not recorded which). These receptors were taken from a male donor with ankylosing spondylitis.

The V and J genes are TRBV7-9 and TRBJ2-2, with TRBD2 identical over 7 bases. The CDR3 has 15 amino acids. V shed 5 bases, J shed 3 bases, and the junction held 6 bases outside the gene matches. Per the germline V gene, CDR1 is SEHNR and CDR2 is FQNEAQ (reference sequence). CDR3 protein: CASSGRGSDTGELFF. The DNA of the CDR3 is TGTGCCAGCAGCGGGAGGGGTTCGGACACCGGGGAGCTGTTTTTT. Supplemented by reference TRBV7-9 and TRBJ2-2, the full variable domain reads DTGVSQNPRHKITKRGQNVTFRCDPISEHNRLYWYRQTLGQGPEFLTYFQNEAQLEKSRLLSDRFSAERPKGSFSTLEIQRTEQGDSAMYLCASSGRGSDTGELFFGEGSRLTVL.

The gene calls are TRBV18 and TRBJ2-3, with D perhaps matching TRBD1 or TRBD2 (5 bases each). Trimming pared 1 base from V and 2 bases from J, leaving 13 bases between. The CDR3 is 16 residues long. Germline CDR1 is KGHSH and CDR2 is LQKENI. CDR3 residues: CASSPRRGPVTDTQYF. The DNA for the CDR3 is TGTGCCAGCTCACCACGACGGGGCCCGGTCACAGATACGCAGTATTTT.

The chain is built from TRBV7-6 and TRBJ2-2; TRBD2 agrees at 8 bases. After removal of 2 bases from V and 3 bases from J, the junction contained 14 bases not matched to a gene. CDR1 is SGHVS, CDR2 FNYEAQ, per germline. The CDR3 totals 19 residues. For the CDR3, the DNA is TGTGCCAGCAGCTTATTTCTAACGGGAGGGCCCCGGGACACCGGGGAGCTGTTTTTT. Amino acids: CASSLFLTGGPRDTGELFF.

A few counts support this clonotype. The chain links TRBV15 to TRBJ2-1, with 8 bases that match TRBD2. In germline, CDR1 is LNHNV, CDR2 YYDKDF (reference sequence). V lost 6 bases to trimming and J lost 3 bases; unmatched junction nucleotides: 16. The CDR3 sequence is 18 residues long. Here the CDR3 DNA reads TGTGCCACCAGTATTTTTGCGGGGGGTCAGAAAGACTACAATGAGCAGTTCTTC. This encodes CATSIFAGGQKDYNEQFF.

The chain uses TRBV7-3 and TRBJ2-1; 7 nucleotides agree with TRBD2. The junction had 9 bases not matched to a gene; V was cut back by 5 bases and J by 2 bases. Germline lookup yields CDR1 SGHTA and CDR2 FQGTGA. This CDR3 contains 16 residues. The CDR3, as DNA: TGTGCCAGCAGCCCCTGGGGGGAGGGCCCCTACAATGAGCAGTTCTTC. This translates into CASSPWGEGPYNEQFF.

This clonotype was found a few times. The V call is TRBV12-3 or TRBV12-4, the J call TRBJ2-1; 9 bases are shared with TRBD2. V dropped 3 bases and J dropped 5; count of bases not matched to a gene: 11. The CDR3 extends over 17 amino acids. The CDR3 sequence is CASSLNPLAGRNNEQFF. The CDR3 DNA reads TGTGCCAGCAGTTTGAATCCTCTAGCGGGGAGAAACAATGAGCAGTTCTTC.

This clonotype has just one count. The chain employs TRBV11-3 and TRBJ1-2, with 9 positions matching TRBD1. CDR3 size: 17 residues. From germline, CDR1 is SGHNT and CDR2 YENEEA. Trimming took 5 bases from V and 4 from J; bases not matched to a gene: 14. Here the CDR3 reads CASSPTLTGGGIYGYTF. CDR3 nucleotide sequence: TGTGCCAGCAGCCCAACCCTGACAGGGGGAGGAATCTATGGCTACACCTTC.

This clonotype was counted once. V gene TRBV18 combines with J gene TRBJ1-1, with TRBD1 matching 9 bases. Germline V gene data show CDR1 as KGHSH and CDR2 as LQKENI. Trimming removed 1 base from V and 0 bases from J; junction bases left unmatched: 3. The length of the CDR3 is 16 residues. CDR3 nucleotides: TGTGCCAGCTCACCACGGGACAGGGAGATGAACACTGAAGCTTTCTTT. Its translation is CASSPRDREMNTEAFF.

In DNA, the CDR3 is TGTGCCAGCAGCCCTGAGGACAGGGGCTCCTATGGCTACACCTTC. Translating gives CASSPEDRGSYGYTF. This sequence joins TRBV4-2 and TRBJ1-2, with TRBD1 matching 9 bases. With 4 bases clipped from V and 4 bases from J, the junction kept 7 bases outside the gene matches. Germline CDR1 and CDR2: LGHNA and YNFKEQ. CDR3 length: 15 amino acids.

The CDR3 loop reads CASSAKDSSNQPQHF. CDR3 bases: TGTGCCAGCAGCGCAAAGGACAGTAGCAATCAGCCCCAGCATTTT. V gene TRBV7-9 combines with J gene TRBJ1-5; TRBD1 might be the D (6 bases). Trimming removed 5 bases from V and 0 bases from J, with 11 bases in between. The CDR3 spans 15 residues. Per germline, CDR1 SEHNR and CDR2 FQNEAQ (reference sequence).

The CDR3 loop is CASSTDRGPGNTIYF. The CDR3 DNA reads as TGCGCCAGCAGCACCGACAGGGGCCCTGGAAACACCATATATTTT. The J gene is TRBJ1-3, the V gene TRBV5-1; 8 bases match TRBD1. Germline CDR1 SGHRS, CDR2 YFSETQ. The junction had 5 bases not matched to a gene; V was cut back by 4 bases and J by 2 bases. There are 15 residues in the CDR3.

The chain couples TRBV12-3 or TRBV12-4 to TRBJ1-1, with a possible D match to TRBD1 (5 bases). The CDR3 is 11 residues long. V was trimmed by 2 bases and J by 7 bases, leaving 5 bases between them. CDR3 nucleotide sequence: TGTGCCAGCAGTTTAAGGGGTGAAGCTTTCTTT. Translation gives CASSLRGEAFF.

This rearrangement joins TRBV20-1 to TRBJ2-1; no reliable D call. The V gene lost 3 bases and the J gene lost 0 bases, with 15 bases spanning the gap. This CDR3 region has 16 residues. Germline V gives CDR1 DFQATT, CDR2 SNEGSKA (reference sequence). The DNA of the CDR3 is TGCAGTGCTAGGCTGAGACTTCACCGCTCCTACAATGAGCAGTTCTTC. Protein sequence: CSARLRLHRSYNEQFF.

The chain employs TRBV12-3 or TRBV12-4 and TRBJ2-3, with TRBD2 matching over 7 bases. The V and J ends lost 6 bases and 1 base, in that order; junction bases with no gene match: 10. The CDR3 covers 16 residues. Here the CDR3 reads CASSPAGRVGTDTQYF. The CDR3 DNA reads TGTGCCAGCAGCCCAGCGGGGAGAGTGGGCACAGATACGCAGTATTTT.